The TCR beta chain described here comes from a study of shared T cell receptors in the human thymus. V was clipped by 4 bases and J by 0 bases, with 10 bases between them. This CDR3 is built from 14 residues. Germline-derived CDR1 and CDR2 are MNHNY and SVGAGI (reference sequence). Libraries were prepared by immunoSEQ multiplex PCR; TCRdb keeps only in-frame clonotypes and omits some of them. This table has hundreds of thousands of clones, approximately 87% appearing once. These data were also reused for a study on human thymus T cells. That work adds: Healthy Finnish infants undergoing corrective surgery for congenital heart defects were the donors. Thymus was obtained from resections taken during corrective heart surgery. Repertoires sampled from thymus and blood appeared biased in V and J gene usage. Related research reported highly overlapping thymic repertoires among unrelated individuals.

Material for sequencing was thymocytes. The chain employs TRBV6-6 and TRBJ2-7; D is possibly TRBD1 (6 bases). This sequence was found in a boy under three years old with a congenital heart defect. This chain's CDR3 is CASSSGHHSYEQYF. Here the CDR3 DNA reads TGTGCCAGCAGTTCGGGACACCACTCCTACGAGCAGTACTTC.